This passage covers 8 T cell receptor beta chains from one sample sequenced in a study of blood T cell repertoires in COVID-19. Assay: immunoSEQ multiplex PCR; the TCRdb copy retains only in-frame clones and omits some. The sample includes about 320,000 clones, under 90% seen only once; the top ten take roughly 5.2%. The source material was PBMCs or T cells enriched from blood (not recorded which). The receptors here all came from a man in his sixties who had recovered from COVID-19.

This chain joins TRBV29-1 and TRBJ2-1; 11 bases align to TRBD2. CDR3 length: 15 residues. Germline lookup yields CDR1 SQVTM and CDR2 ANQGSEA. V gave up 7 bases and J gave up 5 bases; unmatched junction bases: 10. CDR3: CSGNSGRAGDNEQFF. CDR3 DNA sequence: TGCAGCGGGAATAGCGGGAGGGCCGGTGACAATGAGCAGTTCTTC.

The chain is built from TRBV19 and TRBJ1-2; possible D gene TRBD1, 6 bases. Germline loops: CDR1 LNHDA, CDR2 SQIVND (reference sequence). V was shortened by 4 bases and J by 4 bases, with 16 bases between the two germline ends. The CDR3 is 15 residues long. The CDR3 region is CASSTTGDKRYGYTF. The DNA of the CDR3 is TGTGCCAGTAGTACGACAGGAGATAAACGCTATGGCTACACCTTC.

The chain employs TRBV6-5 and TRBJ2-7, with 9 bases identical to TRBD1. Trimming cost V 6 bases and J 0 bases; bases outside gene matches: 6. The CDR3 is 15 amino acids. Per the germline V gene, CDR1 is MNHEY and CDR2 is SVGAGI. The CDR3 region is CASSETGGNSYEQYF. In DNA, the CDR3 is TGTGCCAGCAGCGAGACAGGGGGAAACTCCTACGAGCAGTACTTC.

The chain employs TRBV5-1 and TRBJ2-2, with a possible D match to TRBD1 (6 bases). The CDR3 sequence is 14 residues long. Between the trimmed V and J ends, which lost 8 bases and 5 bases, there was a span of 16 bases. In germline, CDR1 is SGHRS, CDR2 YFSETQ. The chain's CDR3 is CASTGTPDTGELFF. CDR3 bases: TGCGCCAGTACCGGGACACCTGATACCGGGGAGCTGTTTTTT.

The CDR3 DNA reads TGTGCCAGCAGCTACAGTAACACTGAAGCTTTCTTT. Translated: CASSYSNTEAFF. The gene calls are TRBV7-2 and TRBJ1-1; no clear D. Germline values: CDR1 SGHTA, CDR2 FQGNSA. This CDR3 comprises 12 residues. Deletions cut 4 bases from V and 2 bases from J, with 5 bases between.

V is TRBV24-1 and J is TRBJ2-1; TRBD2 might be the D (6 bases). Trimming took 6 bases from V and 8 from J, leaving 16 bases between them. The CDR3 has 14 residues. CDR1 KGHDR and CDR2 SFDVKD come from the germline V gene. CDR3 in DNA: TGTGCCACCAGTACGGCGGGAAACGCATATGAGCAGTTCTTC. This sequence encodes CATSTAGNAYEQFF.

The V gene is TRBV19, the J gene TRBJ1-4, with no clear D. The germline CDR1 and CDR2 sequences are LNHDA and SQIVND (reference sequence). The V end lost 7 bases, the J end lost 0 bases, and 9 bases lay between the germline ends. The CDR3 totals 14 residues. DNA of the CDR3: TGTGCCAGTAAAGACCGGGCAACTAATGAAAAACTGTTTTTT. Translating gives CASKDRATNEKLFF.

The rearrangement uses TRBV6-5 and TRBJ2-7, with 9 bases that match TRBD1. The junction had 7 bases not matched to a gene; V was cut back by 7 bases and J by 3 bases. The CDR3 spans 14 residues. From germline, CDR1 is MNHEY and CDR2 SVGAGI. The CDR3 sequence: CASKQTGGGYEQYF. The CDR3, as DNA: TGTGCCAGCAAACAAACAGGGGGCGGCTACGAGCAGTACTTC.